This section outlines one TCR beta chain sequence together with its context. TCRdb's table, derived via immunoSEQ multiplex PCR, lists solely in-frame clones and lacks some. Counted here are 70,000 to 100,000 clones, under 95% occurring once; the ten biggest clones make up 6.5% to 8%. The sample comes from a study of siplizumab effects on memory and regulatory T cells. V dropped 6 bases and J dropped 6; count of bases not matched to a gene: 7. From germline, CDR1 is LNHDA and CDR2 SQIVND (reference sequence). The CDR3 spans 14 residues. The J gene is TRBJ2-2, the V gene TRBV19, with 7 bases that match TRBD1. Sequenced: CD8+ T cells sorted from blood. The sequence was obtained from a human donor in good health. The CDR3 DNA reads as TGTGCCAGTAGCTCAGGGGGACGGGCCGGGGAGCTGTTTTTT. Encoded protein: CASSSGGRAGELFF.